This TCR beta chain was identified during a study of blood T cell repertoires in COVID-19. Study-wide context: Whether acute or convalescent, the COVID-19 samples came from the United States, Italy and Spain.

Only in-frame clones appear in the TCRdb table, and some are missing; sequencing was by immunoSEQ multiplex PCR. The sample comprises 150,000 to 200,000 clones, about 80% of which are singletons, and 5.5% to 7.5% rests with the top ten. A Seattle source enrolled patients during active infection and followed them longitudinally. Trimming at V came to 6 bases and at J to 8 bases, leaving 8 bases not matched to a gene. CDR3 length: 15 amino acids. Germline V gene data show CDR1 as MNHEY and CDR2 as SVGEGT. The sequence was obtained from a woman aged 40 to 50 with COVID-19, enrolled during active disease. The source material was peripheral blood. The chain couples TRBV6-2 or TRBV6-3 to TRBJ2-1; TRBD2 aligns across 12 bases. The CDR3 region is CASSQTSGGPDEQFF. CDR3 DNA: TGTGCCAGCAGCCAAACTAGCGGGGGGCCGGATGAGCAGTTCTTC.